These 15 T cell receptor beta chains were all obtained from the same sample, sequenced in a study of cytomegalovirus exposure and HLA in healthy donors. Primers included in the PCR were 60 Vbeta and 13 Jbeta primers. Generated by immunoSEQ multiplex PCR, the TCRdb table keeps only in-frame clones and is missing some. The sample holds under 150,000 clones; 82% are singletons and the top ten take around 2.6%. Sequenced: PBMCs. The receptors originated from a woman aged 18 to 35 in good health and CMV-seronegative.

CDR3 nucleotides: TGTGCCAGCTCCCCTGGGGGGTTGATCTACGAGCAGTACTTC. Encoded protein: CASSPGGLIYEQYF. The rearrangement joins TRBV7-9 to TRBJ2-7; weak D call: TRBD2 (6 bases). Germline V gene sequence: CDR1 SEHNR, CDR2 FQNEAQ (reference sequence). Between the trimmed V and J ends, which lost 8 bases and 3 bases, there was a span of 17 bases. This CDR3 comprises 14 residues.

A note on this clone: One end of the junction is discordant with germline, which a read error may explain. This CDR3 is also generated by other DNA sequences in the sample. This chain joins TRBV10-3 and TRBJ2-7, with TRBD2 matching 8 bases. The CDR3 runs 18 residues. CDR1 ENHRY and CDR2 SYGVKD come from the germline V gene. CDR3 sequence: CAISEEFGGSGTPYEQYF. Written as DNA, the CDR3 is TGCGCCATCAGTGAAGAGTTCGGAGGTAGCGGGACTCCCTACGAGCAGTACTTC.

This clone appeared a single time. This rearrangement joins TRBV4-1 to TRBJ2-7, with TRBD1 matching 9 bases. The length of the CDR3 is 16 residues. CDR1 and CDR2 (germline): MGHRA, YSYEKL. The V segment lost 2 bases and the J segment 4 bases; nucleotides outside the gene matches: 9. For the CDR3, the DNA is TGCGCCAGCAGCCAATATCCGGGACAGGGAATTTACGAGCAGTACTTC. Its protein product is CASSQYPGQGIYEQYF.

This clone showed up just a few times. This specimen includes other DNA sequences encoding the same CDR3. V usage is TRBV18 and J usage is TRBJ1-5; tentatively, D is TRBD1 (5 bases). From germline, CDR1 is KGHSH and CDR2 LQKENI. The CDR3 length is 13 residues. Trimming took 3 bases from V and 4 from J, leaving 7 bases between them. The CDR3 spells CASSPQGNQPQHF. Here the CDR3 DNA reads TGTGCCAGCTCACCCCAGGGTAATCAGCCCCAGCATTTT. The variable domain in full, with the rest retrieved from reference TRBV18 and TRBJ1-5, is NAGVMQNPRHLVRRRGQEARLRCSPMKGHSHVYWYRQLPEEGLKFMVYLQKENIIDESGMPKERFSAEFPKEGPSILRIQQVVRGDSAAYFCASSPQGNQPQHFGDGTRLSIL.

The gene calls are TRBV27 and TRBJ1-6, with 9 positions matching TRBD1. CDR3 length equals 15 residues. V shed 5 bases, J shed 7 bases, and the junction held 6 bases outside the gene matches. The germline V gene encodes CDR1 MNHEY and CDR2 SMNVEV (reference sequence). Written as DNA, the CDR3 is TGTGCCAGCAGTCTGACAGGGGGAGAGAATTCACCCCTCCACTTT. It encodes CASSLTGGENSPLHF.

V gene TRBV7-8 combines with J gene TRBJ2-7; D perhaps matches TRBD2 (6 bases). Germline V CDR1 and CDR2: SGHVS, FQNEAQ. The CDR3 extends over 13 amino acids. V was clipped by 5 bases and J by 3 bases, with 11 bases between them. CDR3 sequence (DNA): TGTGCCAGCAGCCGTGCCGGGGGCTACGAGCAGTACTTC. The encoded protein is CASSRAGGYEQYF.

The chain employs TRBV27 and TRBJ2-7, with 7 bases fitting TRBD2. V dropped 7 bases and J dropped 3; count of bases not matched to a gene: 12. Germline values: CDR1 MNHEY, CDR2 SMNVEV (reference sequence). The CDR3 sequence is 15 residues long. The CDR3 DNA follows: TGTGCCAGCAAAATCTTTGGGGGGAGGGTCTACGAGCAGTACTTC. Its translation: CASKIFGGRVYEQYF.

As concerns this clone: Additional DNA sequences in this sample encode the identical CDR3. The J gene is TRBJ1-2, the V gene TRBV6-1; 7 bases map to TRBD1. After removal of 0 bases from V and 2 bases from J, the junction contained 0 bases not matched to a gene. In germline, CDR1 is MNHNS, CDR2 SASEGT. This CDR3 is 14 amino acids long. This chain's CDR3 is CASSEAGQNYGYTF. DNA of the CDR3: TGTGCCAGCAGTGAAGCGGGACAGAACTATGGCTACACCTTC.

The CDR3, as DNA: TGTGCCAGCAGTTCCACCGAACCCGGGACCTACAATGAGCAGTTCTTC. It specifies CASSSTEPGTYNEQFF. The chain employs TRBV28 and TRBJ2-1; tentatively, D is TRBD2 (5 bases). The V and J ends lost 4 bases and 2 bases respectively, with 15 bases between them. Germline CDR1 and CDR2: MDHEN and SYDVKM. The CDR3 sequence is 16 residues long.

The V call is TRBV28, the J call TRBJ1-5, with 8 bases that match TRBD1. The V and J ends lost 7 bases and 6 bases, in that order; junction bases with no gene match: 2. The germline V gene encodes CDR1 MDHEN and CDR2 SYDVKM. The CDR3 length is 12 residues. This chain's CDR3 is CASTDRGQPQHF. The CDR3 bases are TGTGCCAGCACTGACAGGGGTCAGCCCCAGCATTTT.

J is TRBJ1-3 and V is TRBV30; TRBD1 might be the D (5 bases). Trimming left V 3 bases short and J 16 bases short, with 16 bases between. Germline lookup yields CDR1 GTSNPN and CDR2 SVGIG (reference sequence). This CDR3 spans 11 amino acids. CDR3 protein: CAWRTSGSLYF. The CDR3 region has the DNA TGTGCCTGGAGGACTTCAGGGTCCCTCTATTTT.

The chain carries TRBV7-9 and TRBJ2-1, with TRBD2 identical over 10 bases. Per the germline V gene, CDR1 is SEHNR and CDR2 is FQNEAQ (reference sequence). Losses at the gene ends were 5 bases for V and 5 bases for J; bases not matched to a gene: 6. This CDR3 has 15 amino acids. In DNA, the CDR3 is TGTGCCAGCAGCCTCGGACTAGCGGAGAACAATGAGCAGTTCTTC. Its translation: CASSLGLAENNEQFF. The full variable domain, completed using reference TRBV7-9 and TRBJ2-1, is DTGVSQNPRHKITKRGQNVTFRCDPISEHNRLYWYRQTLGQGPEFLTYFQNEAQLEKSRLLSDRFSAERPKGSFSTLEIQRTEQGDSAMYLCASSLGLAENNEQFFGPGTRLTVL.

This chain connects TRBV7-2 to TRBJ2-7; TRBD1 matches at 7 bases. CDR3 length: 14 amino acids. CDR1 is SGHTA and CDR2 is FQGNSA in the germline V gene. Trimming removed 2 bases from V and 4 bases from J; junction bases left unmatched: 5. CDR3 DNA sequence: TGTGCCAGCAGCTTAAGCACAGGGGTTTACGAGCAGTACGTC. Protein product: CASSLSTGVYEQYV.

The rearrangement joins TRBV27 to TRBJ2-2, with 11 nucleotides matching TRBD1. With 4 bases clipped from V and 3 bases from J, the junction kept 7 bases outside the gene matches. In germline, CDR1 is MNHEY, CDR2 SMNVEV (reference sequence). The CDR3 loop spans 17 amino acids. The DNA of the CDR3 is TGTGCCAGCAGTTCCTCGGACAGGGGGCGATACACCGGGGAGCTGTTTTTT. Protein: CASSSSDRGRYTGELFF.

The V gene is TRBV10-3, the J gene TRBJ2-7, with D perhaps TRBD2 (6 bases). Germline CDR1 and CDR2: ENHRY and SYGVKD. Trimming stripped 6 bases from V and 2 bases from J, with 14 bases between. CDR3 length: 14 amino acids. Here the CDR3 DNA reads TGTGCCATCAGCTCAGGGACTGTTACCTACGAGCAGTACTTC. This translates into CAISSGTVTYEQYF.